This T cell receptor (beta chain) was sequenced for a study of T cells in Graves' hyperthyroidism and ophthalmopathy. This clonotype was observed a few times. The CDR3 is 15 amino acids. Germline CDR1 KGHSH, CDR2 LQKENI. The V and J ends lost 2 bases and 2 bases respectively, with 7 bases between them. RNA transcripts gave rise to amplified TCR beta CDR3 regions. During a first-round RT-PCR of the TCR CDR3, the HTBI primer set was used. One entry per CDR3 protein, called by TCRdb with MiXCR from the multiplex PCR reads. Of roughly 260,000 distinct CDR3 sequences in the sample, approximately 15% are singletons; the top ten hold roughly 15%.

Material for sequencing was blood. The rearrangement joins TRBV18 to TRBJ2-6; D uncertain. This clonotype originated in a woman in her thirties or forties with Graves' hyperthyroidism that later progressed to Graves' ophthalmopathy. The CDR3 region is CASSPSYAGANVLTF. In DNA form, the CDR3 reads TGTGCCAGCTCACCATCGTACGCTGGGGCCAACGTCCTGACTTTC.